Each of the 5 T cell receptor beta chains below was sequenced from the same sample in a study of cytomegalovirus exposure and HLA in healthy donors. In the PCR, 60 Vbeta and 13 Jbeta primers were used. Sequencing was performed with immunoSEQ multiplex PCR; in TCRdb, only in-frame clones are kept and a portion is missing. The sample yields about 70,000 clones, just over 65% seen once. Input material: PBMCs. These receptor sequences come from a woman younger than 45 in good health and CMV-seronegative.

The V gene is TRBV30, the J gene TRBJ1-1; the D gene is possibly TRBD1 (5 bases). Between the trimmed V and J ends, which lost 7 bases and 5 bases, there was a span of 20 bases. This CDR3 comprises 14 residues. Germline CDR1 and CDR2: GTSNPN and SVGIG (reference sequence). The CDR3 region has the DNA TGTGCCTTTTGGGACTGGGGCTGGGGGACTGAAGCTTTCTTT. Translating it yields CAFWDWGWGTEAFF.

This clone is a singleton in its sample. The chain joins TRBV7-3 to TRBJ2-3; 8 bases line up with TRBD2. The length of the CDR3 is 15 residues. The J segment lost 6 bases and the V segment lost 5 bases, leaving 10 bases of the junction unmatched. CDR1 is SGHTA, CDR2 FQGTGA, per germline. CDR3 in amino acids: CASSPTGGEWDTQYF. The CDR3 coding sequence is TGTGCCAGCAGCCCAACGGGGGGGGAGTGGGATACGCAGTATTTT.

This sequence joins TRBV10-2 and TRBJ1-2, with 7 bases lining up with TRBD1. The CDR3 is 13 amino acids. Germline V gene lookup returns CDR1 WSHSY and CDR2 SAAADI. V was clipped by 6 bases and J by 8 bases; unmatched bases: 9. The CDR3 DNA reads TGCGCCAGCAGAGGGGCGACAGGGCAAGGCTACACCTTC. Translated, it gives CASRGATGQGYTF.

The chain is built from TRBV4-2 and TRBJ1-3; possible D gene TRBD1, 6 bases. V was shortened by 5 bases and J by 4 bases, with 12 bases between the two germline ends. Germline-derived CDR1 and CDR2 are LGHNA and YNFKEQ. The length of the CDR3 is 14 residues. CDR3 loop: CASSTRTAGNTIYF. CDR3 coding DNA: TGTGCCAGCAGCACCCGGACAGCGGGAAACACCATATATTTT.

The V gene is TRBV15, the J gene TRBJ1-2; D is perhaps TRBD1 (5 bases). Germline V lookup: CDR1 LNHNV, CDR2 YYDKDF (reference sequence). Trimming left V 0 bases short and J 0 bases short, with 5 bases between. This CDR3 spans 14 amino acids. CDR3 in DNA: TGTGCCACCAGCAGAGACAGGGCTAACTATGGCTACACCTTC. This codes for CATSRDRANYGYTF.